The rows below give T cell receptor beta chains drawn from one sample of a study of T-cell memory formation after mild COVID-19. Each CDR3 protein gets one entry after TCRdb re-called the 5' RACE reads with MiXCR. Among tens of thousands of distinct CDR3 sequences listed, over 9.5% were seen once. The source material was PBMCs or a T cell subset sorted from them (not recorded which). The receptor source for this set is a man in his late teens or twenties who had mild COVID-19 (a few samples of this study predate the infection). Cell type and time point are not known. Each CDR3 is given with its conserved first and last residue. The D gene is left open where the match is weak. Only some rows state a clone size, as once, few, many or a class for expanded clones.

DNA,CDR3,V,size,J,D
TGTGCCAGCAGTGAAAGAGGGAGCACAGATACGCAGTATTTT,CASSERGSTDTQYF,TRBV6-4,medium-sized,TRBJ2-3,-
TGTGCCAGCAGTCCCGGACCAAATACGCAGTATTTT,CASSPGPNTQYF,TRBV7-9,many,TRBJ2-3,-
TGTGCCAGCAGCTTGGTCGGAGGGGGCCTGAACACTGAAGCTTTCTTT,CASSLVGGGLNTEAFF,TRBV5-5,many,TRBJ1-1,TRBD1
TGTGCCAGCAGCCCTACCCGGGGTCGGATGGCGCAGTATTTT,CASSPTRGRMAQYF,TRBV12-3/TRBV12-4,many,TRBJ2-3,-
TGCGCCAGCAGCTTGGAGGGGACATTTGACGAGCAGTACTTC,CASSLEGTFDEQYF,TRBV5-1,-,TRBJ2-7,-
TGTGCCAGCAGTGAAGCTTGGGGGAGCTCCTACGAGCAGTACTTC,CASSEAWGSSYEQYF,TRBV2,many,TRBJ2-7,-
TGCAGTGCTAGATTTATCCCCTCTGGGGGCCAAGAGACCCAGTACTTC,CSARFIPSGGQETQYF,TRBV20-1,many,TRBJ2-5,-
TGTGCCAGCAGCAAGTTTATACCGAGGGCGGCAGATACGCAGTATTTT,CASSKFIPRAADTQYF,TRBV5-6,many,TRBJ2-3,-
TGTGCCAGCAGCCAGGACAGGGTGGGTGAAAAACTGTTTTTT,CASSQDRVGEKLFF,TRBV7-2,few,TRBJ1-4,TRBD1
TGCGCCAGCAGCTTGATGGGACAGGGGTTAGATACGCAGTATTTT,CASSLMGQGLDTQYF,TRBV5-1,-,TRBJ2-3,TRBD1
TGTGCCAGCAGCTTAGACGCGGGGGGGCAGGAGACCCAGTACTTC,CASSLDAGGQETQYF,TRBV7-2,many,TRBJ2-5,TRBD2
TGTGCCAGCAGCTTCACCGGGACAGATTCCGGGGAGCTGTTTTTT,CASSFTGTDSGELFF,TRBV5-5,many,TRBJ2-2,TRBD1
TGTGCCAGCAGCCTCAGGGCCCGAGAGACCCAGTACTTC,CASSLRARETQYF,TRBV6-5,many,TRBJ2-5,-
TGCAGCGGAAAATCCGGACAGGGCGATGGCTACACCTTC,CSGKSGQGDGYTF,TRBV29-1,few,TRBJ1-2,TRBD1
TGTGCCAGCAGCTTAACAAGGGAGGCAGATACGCAGTATTTT,CASSLTREADTQYF,TRBV11-3,many,TRBJ2-3,-
TGCGCCAGCAGCCAAGGATCGGGAACCTCTGGGGCCAACGTCCTGACTTTC,CASSQGSGTSGANVLTF,TRBV4-3,many,TRBJ2-6,-
TGCAGTGCCACAAGCGGAAATCAGCCCCAGCATTTT,CSATSGNQPQHF,TRBV20-1,many,TRBJ1-5,-
TGCGCCAGCAGCCATCCGGGGGCCCTTAGCACAGATACGCAGTATTTT,CASSHPGALSTDTQYF,TRBV4-1,many,TRBJ2-3,-
TGTGCCAGCAGCCCCATTAGGGGGGAGAACACTGAAGCTTTCTTT,CASSPIRGENTEAFF,TRBV5-8,-,TRBJ1-1,-
TGTGCCAGCAGCTCCGGACAGGGCAGAGGCTACACCTTC,CASSSGQGRGYTF,TRBV7-9,many,TRBJ1-2,TRBD1